This TCR beta chain was identified during a study of OX40 agonist ivuxolimab in advanced cancers. Trimming stripped 2 bases from V and 3 bases from J, with 8 bases between. The V gene's germline CDR1 is MDHEN and CDR2 SYDVKM. This CDR3 is 13 amino acids long. The protocol was immunoSEQ multiplex PCR, while the TCRdb copy is restricted to in-frame clones and leaves out a portion. This sample has tens of thousands of clones; approximately 90% occur once, and the top ten carry more than 30%. Study-wide results and limits: At 0.1 to 3.0 mg/kg, CD4+ and CD8+ blood T cells expanded clonally by week 6.

For this clone: Its antigen is not identified.

Sequencing used CD4+ or CD8+ T cells sorted from blood, obtained in a trial of the OX40 agonist ivuxolimab. This clonotype was obtained from an adult with an advanced solid tumor such as melanoma, head and neck, liver or kidney cancer. V usage is TRBV28 and J usage is TRBJ2-7; D not resolved. This CDR3 is CASSLPRIYEQYF. CDR3 sequence (DNA): TGTGCCAGCAGTTTACCGAGAATCTACGAGCAGTACTTC.